A single sample gave rise to the 31 T cell receptor beta chains below, sequenced in a study of patients and donors after allogeneic stem cell transplantation. TCRdb recomputed calls from the RT-PCR reads with MiXCR, one row per CDR3 protein. The sample contains about 210,000 distinct CDR3 sequences, around 40% of which appear only once. The specimen was blood, either unsorted or a sorted T cell fraction (not recorded which). Source of these receptors: a human donor who was either an allogeneic HSCT recipient or a stem cell or donor lymphocyte infusion donor (not recorded which). It is not recorded whose cells these are; they may come from a transplant donor.

V and J are TRBV10-3 and TRBJ1-6, with D possibly matching TRBD1 (6 bases). The CDR3 length is 17 residues. V lost 4 bases and J lost 5, with 18 bases in between. The germline gives CDR1 ENHRY, CDR2 SYGVKD. CDR3 region: CAISGPPRDIHNSPLHF. In nucleotides, the CDR3 is TGTGCCATCAGTGGTCCCCCGCGGGACATTCATAATTCACCCCTCCACTTT.

The chain couples TRBV9 to TRBJ2-7; 8 nucleotides align to TRBD2. This CDR3 contains 13 residues. V was clipped by 3 bases and J by 5 bases; unmatched bases: 4. Germline lookup yields CDR1 SGDLS and CDR2 YYNGEE. Here the CDR3 reads CASSGGLVDEQYF. The DNA of the CDR3 is TGTGCCAGCAGCGGGGGACTAGTCGACGAGCAGTACTTC.

CDR3 sequence (DNA): TGTGCCAGCAGCGTAGCCCGACTAGAAGATACGCAGTATTTT. It specifies CASSVARLEDTQYF. This chain uses TRBV9 with TRBJ2-3; D is perhaps TRBD2 (6 bases). Germline CDR1 is SGDLS and CDR2 is YYNGEE. V lost 0 bases to trimming and J lost 5 bases, with 10 bases between them. The CDR3 consists of 14 residues.

The rearrangement links TRBV6-2 or TRBV6-3 to TRBJ1-5, with D unresolved. The germline V and J ends were trimmed by 1 base and 2 bases, with 6 bases remaining between them. The CDR3 covers 14 residues. Germline CDR1 and CDR2: MNHEY and SVGEGT. CDR3 in DNA: TGTGCCAGCAGTTACTTGGAGGGCAATCAGCCCCAGCATTTT. Its translation: CASSYLEGNQPQHF.

The V and J genes are TRBV29-1 and TRBJ2-7; 10 bases map to TRBD1. Trimming at V came to 1 base and at J to 3 bases, leaving 0 bases not matched to a gene. The CDR3 is 13 amino acids. Germline-derived CDR1 and CDR2 are SQVTM and ANQGSEA. CDR3 loop: CSVEGTGGYEQYF. CDR3 sequence (DNA): TGCAGCGTTGAAGGGACAGGGGGCTACGAGCAGTACTTC.

The genes are TRBV15 and TRBJ2-5, with a possible D match to TRBD2 (5 bases). This CDR3 region has 15 residues. Germline V gene lookup returns CDR1 LNHNV and CDR2 YYDKDF (reference sequence). V gave up 1 base and J gave up 7 bases, with 16 bases separating them. The CDR3 nucleotides read TGTGCCACCAGCAGAGTTCCGGAGGCTTATGCGACCCAGTACTTC. Protein sequence: CATSRVPEAYATQYF.

The rearrangement uses TRBV10-3 and TRBJ1-2; D not resolved. V lost 2 bases to trimming and J lost 4 bases, with 8 bases between them. The CDR3 sequence is 13 residues long. Germline V CDR1 and CDR2: ENHRY, SYGVKD. DNA for the CDR3: TGTGCCATCAGTGAGGAGGGCGGCTATGGCTACACCTTC. Amino acids: CAISEEGGYGYTF.

The chain employs TRBV5-1 and TRBJ1-5, with TRBD1 matching over 10 bases. Germline V lookup: CDR1 SGHRS, CDR2 YFSETQ. V lost 4 bases, J lost 4 bases, and 5 bases stayed unmatched. This CDR3 has 15 residues. CDR3 loop: CASSLGTGENQPQHF. The CDR3 DNA is TGCGCCAGCAGCCTCGGGACAGGGGAGAATCAGCCCCAGCATTTT.

V usage is TRBV12-3 or TRBV12-4 and J usage is TRBJ2-3, with 7 bases that match TRBD1. After removal of 7 bases from V and 0 bases from J, the junction contained 7 bases not matched to a gene. The CDR3 loop spans 15 amino acids. CDR3 DNA sequence: TGTGCCAGCACCGCTGGACAGGCCAGCACAGATACGCAGTATTTT. Translated, it gives CASTAGQASTDTQYF.

The rearrangement joins TRBV27 to TRBJ1-6; D gene unclear. V lost 5 bases and J 12 bases, leaving 23 bases between the germline ends. The CDR3 is 16 residues long. Germline values: CDR1 MNHEY, CDR2 SMNVEV (reference sequence). CDR3 DNA sequence: TGTGCCAGCAGTCCCCGTTATGAGGTCTACGGGGTACCCCTCCACTTT. Protein product: CASSPRYEVYGVPLHF.

The chain employs TRBV6-6 and TRBJ2-1; TRBD1 might be the D (6 bases). Germline V gives CDR1 MNHNY, CDR2 SVGAGI (reference sequence). Trimming took off 2 bases at V and 5 bases at J, with 10 bases between the two ends. The length of the CDR3 is 14 residues. The CDR3 nucleotides read TGTGCCAGCAGTTACAGGGGGAGTAACAATGAGCAGTTCTTC. Translation gives CASSYRGSNNEQFF.

The V gene is TRBV5-5, the J gene TRBJ2-7; D gene uncertain. Germline loops: CDR1 SGHKS, CDR2 YYEKEE (reference sequence). V lost 2 bases and J lost 0, with 12 bases in between. The length of the CDR3 is 15 residues. The CDR3 spells CASSLVRGSSYEQYF. The CDR3 DNA is TGTGCCAGCAGCTTAGTGCGCGGATCCTCCTACGAGCAGTACTTC.

The V call is TRBV10-3, the J call TRBJ2-1; 8 nucleotides line up with TRBD2. This CDR3 is 15 amino acids long. V was clipped by 7 bases and J by 2 bases; unmatched bases: 7. Germline lookup yields CDR1 ENHRY and CDR2 SYGVKD. DNA for the CDR3: TGTGCCATCACCAGAAGAGCGGGGGCCTACAATGAGCAGTTCTTC. As protein: CAITRRAGAYNEQFF.

This clonotype was counted a few times. The chain links TRBV12-3 or TRBV12-4 to TRBJ1-2, with TRBD1 identical over 7 bases. This CDR3 is built from 14 residues. After removal of 2 bases from V and 4 bases from J, the junction contained 4 bases not matched to a gene. CDR3 region: CASSLRGRFYGYTF. CDR3 coding DNA: TGTGCCAGCAGTTTAAGGGGGCGATTCTATGGCTACACCTTC.

The chain links TRBV28 to TRBJ1-5, with 8 bases matching TRBD1. Germline V lookup: CDR1 MDHEN, CDR2 SYDVKM. The CDR3 contains 14 residues. V lost 6 bases, J lost 6 bases, and 7 bases stayed unmatched. The chain's CDR3 is CASSPRQGRQPQHF. Here the CDR3 DNA reads TGTGCCAGCAGCCCTAGACAGGGGCGTCAGCCCCAGCATTTT.

The V gene is TRBV10-3, the J gene TRBJ1-1, with TRBD1 matching 7 bases. V lost 6 bases and J lost 1; bases outside the gene matches: 11. The germline CDR1 and CDR2 sequences are ENHRY and SYGVKD. CDR3 size: 16 residues. The CDR3 DNA is TGTGCCATCAGACCCGGGACAGCGACTCCGAACACTGAAGCTTTCTTT. It codes for CAIRPGTATPNTEAFF.

This clonotype appeared a few times. V and J are TRBV27 and TRBJ1-1; D uncertain. The CDR3 loop spans 13 amino acids. Trimming cost V 5 bases and J 0 bases, with 7 bases left between them. Looked up from germline, CDR1 is MNHEY and CDR2 is SMNVEV (reference sequence). The CDR3 here is CASSPHLNTEAFF. CDR3 bases: TGTGCCAGCAGTCCGCATCTGAACACTGAAGCTTTCTTT.

This clonotype was picked up a small number of times. The chain employs TRBV5-1 and TRBJ1-6; TRBD1 is a possible D gene (6 bases). The CDR3 covers 12 residues. Between the trimmed V and J ends, which lost 4 bases and 11 bases, there was a span of 10 bases. The germline gives CDR1 SGHRS, CDR2 YFSETQ. The CDR3 DNA is TGCGCCAGCAGCCCGGACAGAGCACCCCTCCACTTT. This codes for CASSPDRAPLHF. The whole variable domain, remainder taken from reference TRBV5-1 and TRBJ1-6, is KAGVTQTPRYLIKTRGQQVTLSCSPISGHRSVSWYQQTPGQGLQFLFEYFSETQRNKGNFPGRFSGRQFSNSRSEMNVSTLELGDSALYLCASSPDRAPLHFGNGTRLTVT.

The rearrangement joins TRBV5-1 to TRBJ2-7, with no clear D. CDR1 SGHRS and CDR2 YFSETQ come from the germline V gene. The CDR3 has 15 residues. Trimming left V 0 bases short and J 0 bases short, with 10 bases between. CDR3 nucleotide sequence: TGCGCCAGCAGCTTGGAGCCAGGCAGCTCCTACGAGCAGTACTTC. It codes for CASSLEPGSSYEQYF.

The sample holds a few counts of this clonotype. The chain links TRBV12-3 or TRBV12-4 to TRBJ1-1, with D tentatively TRBD1 (5 bases). The germline V and J ends were trimmed by 7 bases and 10 bases, with 16 bases remaining between them. CDR3 length: 12 amino acids. CDR3 nucleotide sequence: TGTGCCAGCACCTTTACCTCGGGGGGAGCTTTCTTT. This sequence encodes CASTFTSGGAFF.

This CDR3 is CASSQVAGMNTEAFF. The CDR3 nucleotides are TGCGCCAGCAGCCAAGTGGCCGGTATGAACACTGAAGCTTTCTTT. The chain combines TRBV4-3 with TRBJ1-1; no clear D. V lost 1 base, J lost 0 bases, and 9 bases lay in between. Germline CDR1 is LGHNA and CDR2 is YSLEER. This CDR3 contains 15 residues.

The gene calls are TRBV12-3 or TRBV12-4 and TRBJ1-6; 9 nucleotides agree with TRBD1. The CDR3 runs to 15 residues. Trimming removed 2 bases from V and 14 bases from J; junction bases left unmatched: 10. The CDR3, as DNA: TGTGCCAGCAGTTTAAGGGACAGGGAATTGAGTACCCTCCACTTT. Translation gives CASSLRDRELSTLHF.

This clonotype occurred a few times. This sequence joins TRBV2 and TRBJ2-5; possible D gene TRBD1, 6 bases. V gave up 2 bases and J gave up 2 bases, with 6 bases separating them. The V gene's germline CDR1 is SNHLY and CDR2 FYNNEI. This CDR3 comprises 13 residues. The CDR3: CASSEQGQETQYF. The DNA of the CDR3 is TGTGCCAGCAGTGAACAGGGGCAAGAGACCCAGTACTTC.

This clonotype was observed a handful of times. The rearrangement uses TRBV10-3 and TRBJ1-3; D is unclear. V was pared by 6 bases and J by 4 bases, with 10 bases between. Germline V gene sequence: CDR1 ENHRY, CDR2 SYGVKD. The length of the CDR3 is 13 residues. This chain's CDR3 is CAIRPPGGNTIYF. For the CDR3, the DNA is TGTGCCATCAGACCCCCGGGAGGAAACACCATATATTTT.

The chain carries TRBV29-1 and TRBJ2-1; D is unresolved. With 7 bases removed from V and 4 bases from J, the gap between germline ends came to 8 bases. In germline, CDR1 is SQVTM, CDR2 ANQGSEA. CDR3 size: 11 residues. CDR3 coding DNA: TGCAGCGCCCAGACTTACAATGAGCAGTTCTTC. Residues: CSAQTYNEQFF.

The genes are TRBV5-1 and TRBJ2-3; D call uncertain. Germline V gene lookup returns CDR1 SGHRS and CDR2 YFSETQ. This CDR3 spans 16 amino acids. Trimming took 0 bases from V and 3 from J, leaving 14 bases between them. This CDR3 is CASSLATTPETDTQYF. The CDR3 bases are TGCGCCAGCAGCTTGGCTACCACCCCAGAGACAGATACGCAGTATTTT.

The chain has TRBV2 and TRBJ2-1, with D possibly TRBD1 on 5 matching bases. Germline values: CDR1 SNHLY, CDR2 FYNNEI. Trimming took 2 bases from V and 10 from J, leaving 9 bases between them. The CDR3 length is 12 residues. CDR3 sequence: CASSERGREQFF. For the CDR3, the DNA is TGTGCCAGCAGTGAAAGGGGCAGGGAGCAGTTCTTC.

The rearrangement links TRBV2 to TRBJ1-1, with D possibly being TRBD1 (5 bases). This CDR3 comprises 11 residues. Looked up from germline, CDR1 is SNHLY and CDR2 is FYNNEI. V was cut by 9 bases and J by 5 bases, with 10 bases left in between. CDR3 in amino acids: CARGGGTEAFF. The CDR3 bases are TGTGCCAGGGGCGGGGGGACTGAAGCTTTCTTT.

V and J are TRBV6-2 or TRBV6-3 and TRBJ1-6; D ambiguous. The V end lost 6 bases, the J end lost 10 bases, and 7 bases lay between the germline ends. The CDR3 covers 11 residues. Germline V gives CDR1 MNHEY, CDR2 SVGEGT. CDR3 sequence: CASSGYSPLHF. The CDR3 bases are TGTGCCAGCAGCGGGTACTCACCCCTCCACTTT.

This clonotype was seen only a few times. The J gene is TRBJ2-4, the V gene TRBV28, with D possibly matching TRBD1 (5 bases). The germline V gene encodes CDR1 MDHEN and CDR2 SYDVKM. There are 14 residues in the CDR3. The V end lost 1 base, the J end lost 7 bases, and 11 bases lay between the germline ends. CDR3 nucleotides: TGTGCCAGCAGTTTATCGGCAGGGAACAACATTCAGTACTTC. Amino acid sequence: CASSLSAGNNIQYF.

This clonotype has more than one count but fewer than ten. CDR3 in DNA: TGTGCCAGCAGCTTGGCCCCGGAATACTACGAGCAGTACTTC. This sequence encodes CASSLAPEYYEQYF. The gene calls are TRBV5-5 and TRBJ2-7; D unclear. V lost 0 bases and J 3 bases, leaving 10 bases between the germline ends. Germline CDR1 reads SGHKS; CDR2 reads YYEKEE (reference sequence). This CDR3 spans 14 amino acids.